Included here is one TCR beta chain sequence, with context. This clonotype was counted at least ten times. The antigen it recognizes is unknown. No quality values exist for individual bases; no much larger clone is one base distant. Ophthalmopathy patients had moderately to severely active disease, Clinical Activity Score of at least 3, NOSPECS grade of at least 4, and disease duration under 3 months. Patients with other autoimmune diseases, uncontrolled infections, pregnancy or lactation were excluded. Clinical symptoms, serum thyroxine, TRAb, thyroid ultrasound and orbital computed tomography formed the basis of the diagnosis. Using Ficoll-Paque density gradient centrifugation, PBMCs were isolated from 9 to 10 ml of fresh peripheral blood. Total RNA was extracted with Trizol reagent and quality-checked on an Agilent 2100 Bioanalyzer. For repertoire sequencing, TCR beta CDR3 regions were amplified from RNA transcripts. HTBI primers and the Qiagen OneStep RT-PCR kit were used in a first-round RT-PCR, which was followed by a second-round multiplex PCR, size selection and purification. The libraries underwent paired-end sequencing with 100 bp reads on an Illumina HiSeq2000. From the authors' description of their analysis: SOAPnuke was used to process the reads, removing any read that contained adapters or uncalled bases, had a mean Phred below 15, or lacked an exact match to the constant primer or identifier. COPE v1.2.5 was used to merge the high-quality paired reads. Each unique nucleotide sequence was treated as a clonotype, and MiTCR v1.1 was used to align the clonotypes to the IMGT TRB V, D and J references. The analysis was limited to V-J combinations with a frequency above 0.0001, which together covered 98% to 99.2% of repertoires. For each V-J combination, a TCR clonal expansion and chaos score was defined as F50 clonal expansion divided by the chaos observed in the TCRdist matrix. Features were reduced by Welch's t-statistics and random forest to more than 10 V-J combinations, which fed a naive Bayes classifier. The similarity between thyroid and blood repertoires was quantified using the Morisita-Horn index. TCRdb ran its own pipeline on the public reads, namely fastp trimming at Q25 and MiXCR clone calling, and kept in-frame beta chains. Every CDR3 protein is listed once, alongside the most common genes and DNA of its rows. These V and J calls rely on TCRdb rather than the paper's analysis. The sample table records about 740,000 distinct CDR3 sequences; approximately 40% of these occur just once. Roughly 45% of the sample is held by the ten biggest clonotypes.

The data are from a study of Graves' ophthalmopathy and Graves' hyperthyroidism (dated by TCRdb to the late 2010s). Study-level background: Peripheral blood was collected at initial diagnosis, before any treatment. In total, around 140 blood samples were TCR-sequenced: 40 to 45 ophthalmopathy, under 85 hyperthyroidism and approximately 17 hyperthyroidism-to-ophthalmopathy patients. In over five hyperthyroidism patients, T-cell repertoires of thyroid tissue and blood were compared. An independent validation cohort comprised some 19 hyperthyroidism patients and 17 patients who later progressed from hyperthyroidism to ophthalmopathy. Following sample collection, hyperthyroidism patients were given methimazole at a starting dose of 30 mg daily, and ophthalmopathy patients were given high-dose intravenous methylprednisolone. To explore V-J signatures that distinguish ophthalmopathy from hyperthyroidism, a discovery set of roughly 98 patients was enrolled, made up of 40 to 45 with ophthalmopathy and 55 to 65 with stable hyperthyroidism. The study used signatures of the TCR beta repertoire to tell Graves' ophthalmopathy apart from Graves' hyperthyroidism and to predict which patients would progress to ophthalmopathy.

What the authors observed across the whole study: Ophthalmopathy was separated from stable hyperthyroidism by the 13-signature model with more than 85% sensitivity and 81.08% specificity in cross-validation and with 80%/75% in the test set. Most expanded thyroid clonotypes with a frequency above 0.001 also appeared in blood, which suggests that blood repertoires may reflect the immune response in the thyroid. Sample size was not predetermined statistically, and investigators were not blinded to group allocation. In validation, the model predicted ophthalmopathy progression with roughly 68% sensitivity and 72.22% specificity; around twelve predicted patients were CT-confirmed with GO in a median of approximately 6.5 months.

Sequencing was performed on peripheral blood. The TCR sequence derives from an adult man with Graves' ophthalmopathy.

The nucleotide sequence reads as follows: TGCAGCGTTACAGGGGGCGAAGGCTACACCTTC. Translation gives CSVTGGEGYTF. The V and J segments used are TRBV29-1 and TRBJ1-2, and 9 junction bases match TRBD1. Inclusive of the bounding cysteine and phenylalanine, the CDR3 is 11 residues long. Solely the CDR3 DNA is kept, with 33 bases framed from the first base. The germline V gene yields SQVTM for CDR1 and ANQGSEA for CDR2. From V the trimming removes 5 bases and from J it removes 8 bases, while the gene matches leave 3 bases of the junction unaccounted for.